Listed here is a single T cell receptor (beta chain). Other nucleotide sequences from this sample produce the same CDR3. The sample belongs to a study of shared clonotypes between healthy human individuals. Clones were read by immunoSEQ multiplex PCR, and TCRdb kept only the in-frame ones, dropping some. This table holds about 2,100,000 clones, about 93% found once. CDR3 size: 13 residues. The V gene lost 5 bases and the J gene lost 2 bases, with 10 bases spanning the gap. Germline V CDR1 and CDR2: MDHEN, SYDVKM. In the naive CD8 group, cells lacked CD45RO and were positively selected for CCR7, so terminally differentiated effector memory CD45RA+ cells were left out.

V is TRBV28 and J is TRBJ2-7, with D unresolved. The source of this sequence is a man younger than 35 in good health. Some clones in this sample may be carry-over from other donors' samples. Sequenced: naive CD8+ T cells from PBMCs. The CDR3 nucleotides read TGTGCCAGCAGTCCCCTAGGAGCCTACGAGCAGTACTTC. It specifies CASSPLGAYEQYF.